The TCR beta chain described here comes from a study of OX40 agonist ivuxolimab in advanced cancers. On the study more broadly: Aged about 20 to 80 with a mean of 60 years, they were around 85% male.

This CDR3 has 15 amino acids. Trimming cost V 0 bases and J 8 bases, with 16 bases left between them. Germline loops: CDR1 LGHNA, CDR2 YSLEER. Sampled blood was obtained at baseline, cycle 4 day 1, and cycle 7 day 1. Regarding the study as a whole: The study found that CD8+ T cells averaged more expanded clones than CD4+. By week 6 at 0.1 to 3.0 mg/kg, blood CD4+ and CD8+ T cells had expanded clonally.

Generated by immunoSEQ multiplex PCR, the TCRdb table keeps only in-frame clones and is missing some. This table holds about 96,000 clones, under 85% found once. Of note for this clone: No antigen is known for it.

The rearrangement joins TRBV4-3 to TRBJ1-2, with D unclear. The starting material was CD4+ or CD8+ T cells sorted from blood, obtained in a trial of the OX40 agonist ivuxolimab. The origin of this receptor is an adult with an advanced solid tumor such as melanoma, head and neck, liver or kidney cancer. The CDR3 loop is CASSQEGLKNSGYTF. The CDR3 nucleotides read TGCGCCAGCAGCCAAGAAGGCCTAAAGAACAGCGGCTACACCTTC.